This T cell receptor beta chain derives from a study of neoadjuvant anti-PD-1 for oral cavity cancer. For the study at large: Non-progressing patients received a fourth nivolumab dose near day 43, then surgery on days 50-56.

Patients had HPV-negative, locally advanced oral cavity squamous cell carcinoma. Study-wide points: Each response group had just three patients in TCR analyses. Higher pretreatment Treg/Th17 ratios tracked higher pretreatment blood clonality.

Profiled with immunoSEQ multiplex PCR; TCRdb holds only in-frame clones, not every one. The table shows 6,000 to 9,500 clones, with about half occurring only once. CDR1 and CDR2 from the germline V gene are ENHRY and SYGVKD. This CDR3 contains 14 residues. Trimming stripped 4 bases from V and 12 bases from J, with 19 bases between. About this clone itself: Its antigen is undetermined.

The source is a person aged 40 to 85 with oral cavity squamous cell carcinoma. This rearrangement joins TRBV10-3 to TRBJ2-1; D is perhaps TRBD1 (6 bases). The specimen was tumor tissue, collected before nivolumab (anti-PD-1) treatment. The DNA of the CDR3 is TGTGCCATCAGTGCCCCACAGGGCCCCGCAGGGCAGTTCTTC. Translating it yields CAISAPQGPAGQFF.